Shown below are 7 T cell receptor beta chains from a single sample sequenced in a study of blood T cell repertoires in COVID-19. The method was immunoSEQ multiplex PCR; TCRdb's version includes in-frame clones alone and lacks a portion of them. Among roughly 250,000 clones listed, approximately 85% were seen once. Material for sequencing was peripheral blood. These receptors were obtained from a human donor with COVID-19, enrolled during active disease. The donor label of this sample is uncertain.

This rearrangement joins TRBV11-1 to TRBJ2-7, with 8 bases matching TRBD1. Germline-derived CDR1 and CDR2 are SGHAT and FQDESV (reference sequence). The CDR3 is made up of 13 amino acids. Unmatched junction bases numbered 6, after V lost 5 bases and J lost 6 bases. Here the CDR3 DNA reads TGTGCCAGCAGCCGAGGGACAGGAGGCGAGCAGTACTTC. This encodes CASSRGTGGEQYF.

The rearrangement links TRBV5-1 to TRBJ2-7; 9 bases map to TRBD2. V shed 4 bases and J 6 bases; nucleotides not matched to a gene: 8. Germline assignment: CDR1 SGHRS and CDR2 YFSETQ. The CDR3 loop spans 14 amino acids. CDR3 residues: CASSPGVAGVEQYF. CDR3 bases: TGCGCCAGCAGCCCCGGGGTAGCGGGAGTCGAGCAGTACTTC.

The V gene is TRBV6-1, the J gene TRBJ1-1; unclear D gene. CDR1 and CDR2 (germline): MNHNS, SASEGT. V lost 0 bases and J 0 bases, leaving 8 bases between the germline ends. This CDR3 has 15 residues. CDR3: CASSEARGMNTEAFF. CDR3 DNA: TGTGCCAGCAGTGAAGCTCGGGGTATGAACACTGAAGCTTTCTTT.

Turning to this clone: An end of the junction differs from the germline gene, which may be a read error. This chain connects TRBV7-7 to TRBJ1-4; the D is unclear. The CDR3 covers 13 residues. Per germline, CDR1 SSHAT and CDR2 FNYEAQ (reference sequence). In DNA, the CDR3 is TGTGCTAGCAGCAACAGACAAAATGAAAAACTGTTTTTT. This encodes CASSNRQNEKLFF. Full variable domain (missing parts from reference TRBV7-7 and TRBJ1-4): GAGVSQSPRYKVTKRGQDVTLRCDPISSHATLYWYQQALGQGPEFLTYFNYEAQPDKSGLPSDRFSAERPEGSISTLTIQRTEQRDSAMYRCASSNRQNEKLFFGSGTQLSVL.

The chain recombines TRBV7-8 with TRBJ2-3, with D maybe TRBD2 (7 bases). The CDR3 is 18 residues long. Germline loops: CDR1 SGHVS, CDR2 FQNEAQ. Trimming shortened V by 1 base and J by 0 bases, and 17 bases separated the two germline ends. In nucleotides, the CDR3 is TGTGCCAGCAGCTTAGGGAGGGGGGGTTTCCCTAGCACAGATACGCAGTATTTT. Amino acids: CASSLGRGGFPSTDTQYF.

The V call is TRBV5-4, the J call TRBJ1-2; TRBD1 matches 9 bases. CDR3 length equals 15 residues. CDR1 and CDR2 from the germline V gene are SGHNT and YYREEE (reference sequence). V dropped 0 bases and J dropped 5; count of bases not matched to a gene: 5. DNA for the CDR3: TGTGCCAGCAGCTTGGGACAGGGGGTCCAGTATGGCTACACCTTC. It is translated as CASSLGQGVQYGYTF.

This clone appeared a single time. This chain joins TRBV7-9 and TRBJ2-1; 13 positions agree with TRBD2. Losses at the gene ends were 5 bases for V and 3 bases for J; bases not matched to a gene: 7. CDR1 is SEHNR, CDR2 FQNEAQ, per germline (reference sequence). CDR3 size: 17 residues. The CDR3 DNA sequence: TGTGCCAGCAGCCAAGACGGGACTAGCGGGAACTACAATGAGCAGTTCTTC. Translation gives CASSQDGTSGNYNEQFF.